The 4 T cell receptor beta chains below all came from one sample that was sequenced in a study of CD8 T cells in ankylosing spondylitis. Regarding the study as a whole: Ankylosing spondylitis blood appeared to carry a characteristic TCR beta motif of roughly 8 highly homologous variants.

TCRdb processed the 5' RACE reads anew with MiXCR; each CDR3 protein has one entry. Of over 600,000 distinct CDR3 sequences detected, 15% to 20% appear once; the ten largest clones hold around 19%. No antigens are known for them. Sequenced material: blood, either unsorted or a sorted T cell fraction (not recorded which). All receptors come from a male donor with ankylosing spondylitis.

This clonotype was counted only a few times. The V gene is TRBV4-2, the J gene TRBJ2-7; TRBD2 matches at 8 bases. The CDR3 spans 16 residues. Germline trimming cut 4 bases from V and 6 bases from J; bases unmatched to any gene: 14. Germline assignment: CDR1 LGHNA and CDR2 YNFKEQ. The chain's CDR3 is CASSRAEGLGSSEQYF. CDR3 DNA: TGTGCCAGCAGCCGAGCCGAGGGACTAGGTAGCTCCGAGCAGTACTTC.

This clonotype was found a few times. This rearrangement joins TRBV12-3 or TRBV12-4 to TRBJ1-2, with D tentatively TRBD1 (5 bases). Trimming left V 3 bases short and J 8 bases short, with 16 bases between. This CDR3 is built from 14 residues. The DNA for the CDR3 is TGTGCCAGCAGTTTGGGACTCGTGGGTTCGGGCTACACCTTC. The encoded protein is CASSLGLVGSGYTF.

This clonotype was observed a handful of times. The rearrangement joins TRBV29-1 to TRBJ1-2; 9 nucleotides align to TRBD1. The CDR3 runs to 14 residues. Germline V gene lookup returns CDR1 SQVTM and CDR2 ANQGSEA. Trimming removed 4 bases from V and 7 bases from J; junction bases left unmatched: 10. The CDR3 region is CSVVPEGQGGGYTF. Written as DNA, the CDR3 is TGCAGCGTTGTGCCAGAGGGACAGGGTGGTGGCTACACCTTC.

This clonotype was found a few times. CDR3: CASSSTGEGRGETQYF. The CDR3 DNA is TGTGCCAGCAGCTCGACAGGGGAAGGTCGGGGGGAGACCCAGTACTTC. This chain uses TRBV7-8 with TRBJ2-5; 8 nucleotides align to TRBD1. Per germline, CDR1 SGHVS and CDR2 FQNEAQ. V was clipped by 4 bases and J by 5 bases; unmatched bases: 12. This CDR3 is built from 16 residues.